This TCR beta chain was identified in a study of CD8 T cells in Susac syndrome. The CDR3 covers 12 residues. The germline gives CDR1 MDHEN, CDR2 SYDVKM. Trimming removed 7 bases from V and 5 bases from J, with 8 bases in between. Reverse transcription of roughly 0.5 to 1 ug RNA used random hexamers. Amplification of TCR beta CDR3 was carried out by immunoSEQ multiplex PCR, which covered 54 Vbeta and 13 Jbeta segments. TCRdb itself ran the immunoSEQ multiplex PCR reads through MiXCR, one entry per CDR3 protein. The table lists some 300,000 distinct CDR3 sequences, roughly 85% of them singletons, with roughly 0.21% in the top ten.

Sequencing used CD8+ T cells from PBMCs. The chain is built from TRBV28 and TRBJ1-4, with D tentatively TRBD1 (5 bases). The sequence was collected from a human donor with multiple sclerosis. CDR3 region: CASKRGNEKLFF. CDR3 nucleotide sequence: TGTGCCAGCAAACGGGGGAATGAAAAACTGTTTTTT.